One sample yielded the 3 T cell receptor beta chains listed below, sequenced in a study of blood T cell repertoires in COVID-19. TCRdb's copy holds only in-frame clones and misses some; the assay was immunoSEQ multiplex PCR. This table holds about 150,000 clones, about four fifths found once. What was sequenced was peripheral blood. These receptors came from a woman of 80 years or more with COVID-19, enrolled during active disease.

The V call is TRBV11-2, the J call TRBJ2-1, with TRBD1 identical over 9 bases. The CDR3 contains 15 residues. The junction had 6 bases not matched to a gene; V was cut back by 5 bases and J by 4 bases. The germline V gene encodes CDR1 SGHAT and CDR2 FQNNGV. In DNA, the CDR3 is TGTGCCAGCAGCCCGGACAGGGGACGGTACAATGAGCAGTTCTTC. Translating it yields CASSPDRGRYNEQFF.

This chain connects TRBV18 to TRBJ1-1; possibly TRBD1 for D (6 bases). The CDR3 sequence is 13 residues long. V shed 6 bases and J shed 4 bases, with 12 bases lying between them. In germline, CDR1 is KGHSH, CDR2 LQKENI. The CDR3 region is CASSELQGTEAFF. CDR3 bases: TGTGCCAGCTCTGAGCTACAGGGCACTGAAGCTTTCTTT.

The V call is TRBV2, the J call TRBJ1-4, with no clear D. V was pared by 4 bases and J by 8 bases, with 8 bases between. The CDR3 is 12 amino acids. Germline V gene data show CDR1 as SNHLY and CDR2 as FYNNEI. The CDR3, as DNA: TGTGCCAGCAGTGTGATGAGAGAAAAACTGTTTTTT. Translation gives CASSVMREKLFF.